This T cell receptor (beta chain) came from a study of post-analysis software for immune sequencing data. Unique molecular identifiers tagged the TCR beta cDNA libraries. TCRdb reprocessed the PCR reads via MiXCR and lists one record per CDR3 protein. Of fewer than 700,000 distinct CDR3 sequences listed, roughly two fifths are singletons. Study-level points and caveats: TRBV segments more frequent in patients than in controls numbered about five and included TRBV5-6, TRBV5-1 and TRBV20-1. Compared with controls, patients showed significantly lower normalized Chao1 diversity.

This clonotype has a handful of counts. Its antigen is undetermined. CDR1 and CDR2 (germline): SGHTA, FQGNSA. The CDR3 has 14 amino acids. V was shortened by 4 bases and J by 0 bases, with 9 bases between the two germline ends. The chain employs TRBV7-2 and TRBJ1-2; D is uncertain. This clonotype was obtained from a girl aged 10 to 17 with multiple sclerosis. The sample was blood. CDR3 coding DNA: TGTGCCAGCAGCTCGGTGACGGCTAACTATGGCTACACCTTC. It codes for CASSSVTANYGYTF.